A single sample is the source of the 14 T cell receptor beta chains below, sequenced in a study of chemoradiotherapy in HPV16-positive cancers. Clones were sequenced by immunoSEQ multiplex PCR, and TCRdb holds only the in-frame ones, with some missing. The table has about 8,100 clones, over 65% seen once; the top ten hold less than 25%. This specimen was collected from a patient who underwent chemoradiotherapy. The receptors here all came from a human donor with HPV-associated anogenital cancer.

The rearrangement uses TRBV2 and TRBJ2-3; 14 bases line up with TRBD2. Per germline, CDR1 SNHLY and CDR2 FYNNEI. The CDR3 totals 15 residues. The V gene end was trimmed by 5 bases and the J gene end by 3 bases; junction bases not matched to a gene: 1. The CDR3 nucleotides read TGTGCCAGCAGTAGGACTAGCGGGGGGACAGATACGCAGTATTTT. It codes for CASSRTSGGTDTQYF.

The V gene is TRBV7-2, the J gene TRBJ1-2; D ambiguous. Germline CDR1 is SGHTA and CDR2 is FQGNSA. The CDR3 extends over 14 amino acids. The V and J ends lost 1 base and 6 bases respectively, with 12 bases between them. CDR3 amino acids: CASSLVGESDGYTF. Written as DNA, the CDR3 is TGTGCCAGCAGCTTAGTTGGGGAGTCGGATGGCTACACCTTC.

The V and J genes are TRBV6-4 and TRBJ2-2; D gene unclear. The V gene lost 0 bases and the J gene lost 3 bases, with 2 bases spanning the gap. The CDR3 is made up of 13 amino acids. The germline CDR1 and CDR2 sequences are MRHNA and SNTAGT. CDR3 coding DNA: TGTGCCAGCAGTGACTCAGACACCGGGGAGCTGTTTTTT. This codes for CASSDSDTGELFF.

The V gene is TRBV27, the J gene TRBJ1-1; perhaps TRBD1 as D (6 bases). Trimming took 5 bases from V and 5 from J, leaving 12 bases between them. The germline CDR1 and CDR2 sequences are MNHEY and SMNVEV (reference sequence). The CDR3 contains 13 residues. The chain's CDR3 is CASSRNRETEAFF. CDR3 in DNA: TGTGCCAGCAGTAGGAACAGGGAGACTGAAGCTTTCTTT.

The J gene is TRBJ2-7, the V gene TRBV29-1; 12 nucleotides line up with TRBD2. The CDR3 is made up of 14 amino acids. The trim removed 6 bases at V and 4 bases at J, leaving 7 bases unmatched. CDR1 is SQVTM and CDR2 is ANQGSEA in the germline V gene. This CDR3 reads CSVAGTSGSYEQYF. CDR3 DNA sequence: TGCAGCGTGGCCGGGACTAGCGGGTCGTACGAGCAGTACTTC.

V and J are TRBV28 and TRBJ2-5; TRBD1 agrees at 7 bases. Judging by the DNA end, TRBJ2-7 fits better; the J call may be wrong. The CDR3 sequence is 13 residues long. Germline V gene data show CDR1 as MDHEN and CDR2 as SYDVKM. CDR3 sequence reads: CASSLQGTYEQYF. CDR3 in DNA: TGTGCCAGCAGTCTACAGGGGACCTACGAGCAGTACTTC.

In its sample, this clone was seen once. The chain uses TRBV28 and TRBJ1-1; 8 nucleotides match TRBD1. The CDR3 sequence is 16 residues long. J gave up 3 bases and V 7 bases, and 13 bases lay outside the gene matches. Looked up from germline, CDR1 is MDHEN and CDR2 is SYDVKM. CDR3 in DNA: TGTGCCAGCAAGGAGACAGGGGTGTTCCTTGACACTGAAGCTTTCTTT. It codes for CASKETGVFLDTEAFF. Combining the CDR3 with reference TRBV28 and TRBJ1-1 gives the whole variable domain DVKVTQSSRYLVKRTGEKVFLECVQDMDHENMFWYRQDPGLGLRLIYFSYDVKMKEKGDIPEGYSVSREKKERFSLILESASTNQTSMYLCASKETGVFLDTEAFFGQGTRLTVV.

The chain has TRBV4-3 and TRBJ2-5; weak D call: TRBD1 (6 bases). The ends were cut back, 2 bases at V and 5 bases at J, with 15 bases in the middle. The CDR3 is made up of 15 amino acids. Germline V CDR1 and CDR2: LGHNA, YSLEER. The CDR3 DNA is TGCGCCAGCAGCCAAACATACAGGGTCCGGGAGACCCAGTACTTC. It codes for CASSQTYRVRETQYF.

The chain couples TRBV7-9 to TRBJ2-1, with 8 bases that match TRBD2. The trim removed 1 base at V and 8 bases at J, leaving 4 bases unmatched. Per the germline V gene, CDR1 is SEHNR and CDR2 is FQNEAQ (reference sequence). CDR3 size: 14 residues. The CDR3 DNA reads TGTGCCAGCAGCTTAGACGGGGGGGCCTATGAGCAGTTCTTC. Its translation: CASSLDGGAYEQFF.

The rearrangement links TRBV5-6 to TRBJ2-7, with a weak D call TRBD1 (5 bases). V lost 3 bases, J lost 1 base, and 11 bases lay in between. Germline CDR1 SGHDT, CDR2 YYEEEE. CDR3 size: 14 residues. CDR3 in amino acids: CASSSARVSYEQYF. The CDR3 DNA follows: TGTGCCAGCAGCTCGGCCAGGGTGTCCTACGAGCAGTACTTC. The full variable domain, in which reference TRBV5-6 and TRBJ2-7 provide the parts outside the CDR3, is DAGVTQSPTHLIKTRGQQVTLRCSPKSGHDTVSWYQQALGQGPQFIFQYYEEEERQRGNFPDRFSGHQFPNYSSELNVNALLLGDSALYLCASSSARVSYEQYFGPGTRLTVT.

The CDR3 DNA is TGTGCCAGTACCTCCGACAGTGGGGTTCGAAGGCCCCAGCATTTT. This sequence encodes CASTSDSGVRRPQHF. The rearrangement uses TRBV19 and TRBJ1-5; maybe TRBD1 (5 bases). Trimming took off 7 bases at V and 9 bases at J, with 22 bases between the two ends. The CDR3 extends over 15 amino acids. Germline assignment: CDR1 LNHDA and CDR2 SQIVND (reference sequence).

This clone is medium-sized. The chain has TRBV28 and TRBJ1-2; D is unresolved. Deletions cut 5 bases from V and 4 bases from J, with 14 bases between. The germline V gene encodes CDR1 MDHEN and CDR2 SYDVKM. The CDR3 has 14 residues. The CDR3 reads CASSDDDTFYGYTF. The CDR3 DNA reads TGTGCCAGCAGTGACGACGACACTTTCTATGGCTACACCTTC.

The rearrangement joins TRBV5-5 to TRBJ2-3; D might be TRBD1 or TRBD2, each matching 5 bases. V was trimmed by 2 bases and J by 3 bases, leaving 7 bases between them. Germline lookup yields CDR1 SGHKS and CDR2 YYEKEE (reference sequence). The CDR3 totals 13 residues. The CDR3 spells CASSFGGTDTQYF. Here the CDR3 DNA reads TGTGCCAGCAGCTTTGGGGGAACAGATACGCAGTATTTT.

The V and J genes are TRBV7-9 and TRBJ2-1, with 8 bases identical to TRBD2. This CDR3 has 14 residues. The V gene's germline CDR1 is SEHNR and CDR2 FQNEAQ (reference sequence). Germline trimming cut 2 bases from V and 8 bases from J; bases unmatched to any gene: 5. Written as DNA, the CDR3 is TGTGCCAGCAGCTTAAGCGGGGGTCAGGATGAGCAGTTCTTC. Translation: CASSLSGGQDEQFF.